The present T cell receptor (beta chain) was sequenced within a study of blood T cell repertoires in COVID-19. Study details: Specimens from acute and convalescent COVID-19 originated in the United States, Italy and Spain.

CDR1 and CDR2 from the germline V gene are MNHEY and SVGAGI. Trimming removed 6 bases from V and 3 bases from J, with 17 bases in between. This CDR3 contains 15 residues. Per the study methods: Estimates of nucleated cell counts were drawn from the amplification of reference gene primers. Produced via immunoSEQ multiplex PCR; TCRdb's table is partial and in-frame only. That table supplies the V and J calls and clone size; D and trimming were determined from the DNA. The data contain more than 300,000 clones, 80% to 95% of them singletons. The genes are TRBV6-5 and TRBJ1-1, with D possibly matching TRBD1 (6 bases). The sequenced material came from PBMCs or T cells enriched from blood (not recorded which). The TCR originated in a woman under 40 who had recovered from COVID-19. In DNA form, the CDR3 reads TGTGCCAGCAGCGGTAAGACAGGTTGGGACACTGAAGCTTTCTTT. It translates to CASSGKTGWDTEAFF.